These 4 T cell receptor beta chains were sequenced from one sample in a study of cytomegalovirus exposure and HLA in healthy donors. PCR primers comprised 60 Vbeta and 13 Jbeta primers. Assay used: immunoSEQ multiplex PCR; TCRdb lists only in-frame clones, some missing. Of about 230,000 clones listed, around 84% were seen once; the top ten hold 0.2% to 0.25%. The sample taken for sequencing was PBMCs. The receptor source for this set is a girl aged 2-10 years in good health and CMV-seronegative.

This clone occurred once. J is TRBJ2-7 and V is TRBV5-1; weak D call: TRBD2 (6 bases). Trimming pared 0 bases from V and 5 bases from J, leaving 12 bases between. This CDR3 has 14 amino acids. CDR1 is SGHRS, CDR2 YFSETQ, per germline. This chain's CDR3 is CASSLAEGRHEQYF. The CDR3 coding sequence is TGCGCCAGCAGCTTGGCCGAGGGGAGGCACGAGCAGTACTTC.

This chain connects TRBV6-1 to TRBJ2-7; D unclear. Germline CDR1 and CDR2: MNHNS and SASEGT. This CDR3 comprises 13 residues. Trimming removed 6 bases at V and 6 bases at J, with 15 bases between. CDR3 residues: CASSDPNPGEQYF. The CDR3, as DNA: TGTGCCAGCAGCGACCCAAACCCGGGCGAGCAGTACTTC.

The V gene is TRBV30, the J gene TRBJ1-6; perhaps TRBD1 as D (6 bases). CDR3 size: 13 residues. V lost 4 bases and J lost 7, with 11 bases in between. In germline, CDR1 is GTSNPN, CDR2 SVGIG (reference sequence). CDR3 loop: CAWKLGTNSPLHF. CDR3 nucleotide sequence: TGTGCCTGGAAACTGGGGACAAATTCACCCCTCCACTTT. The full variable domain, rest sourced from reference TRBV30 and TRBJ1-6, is SQTIHQWPATLVQPVGSPLSLECTVEGTSNPNLYWYRQAAGRGLQLLFYSVGIGQISSEVPQNLSASRPQDRQFILSSKKLLLSDSGFYLCAWKLGTNSPLHFGNGTRLTVT.

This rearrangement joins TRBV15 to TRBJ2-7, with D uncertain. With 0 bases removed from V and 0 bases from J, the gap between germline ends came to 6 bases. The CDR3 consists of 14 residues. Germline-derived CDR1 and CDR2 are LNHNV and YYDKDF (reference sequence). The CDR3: CATSRDGYSYEQYF. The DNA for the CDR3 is TGTGCCACCAGCAGAGACGGTTACTCCTACGAGCAGTACTTC. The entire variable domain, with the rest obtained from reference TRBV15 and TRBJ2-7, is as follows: DAMVIQNPRYQVTQFGKPVTLSCSQTLNHNVMYWYQQKSSQAPKLLFHYYDKDFNNEADTPDNFQSRRPNTSFCFLDIRSPGLGDTAMYLCATSRDGYSYEQYFGPGTRLTVT.